The rows below give T cell receptor beta chains drawn from one sample of a study of T cells after yellow fever vaccination. A single record per CDR3 protein comes from TCRdb applying MiXCR to the 5' RACE reads. This table holds a few hundred thousand distinct CDR3 sequences, approximately 10% found once. Sequences were derived from CD4+ T cells sorted from PBMCs, sampled 5 days after the yellow fever booster vaccination. Source of these receptors: a man aged 18 to 35 who received the YFV17D yellow fever vaccine. Both conserved end residues are part of each CDR3. D genes are given only for firm matches. Clone size, where shown, is once, few, many, or a class for clones that have expanded.

V gene	clone size	J gene	D gene	CDR3 protein	CDR3 DNA
TRBV5-1	-	TRBJ1-1	TRBD1	CASRVGQGEFETFF	TGCGCCAGCAGGGTCGGACAGGGTGAGTTTGAGACTTTCTTT
TRBV4-3	few	TRBJ1-2	-	CASSHDRSGGYTF	TGCGCCAGCAGCCATGACAGGTCCGGTGGCTACACCTTC
TRBV10-1	few	TRBJ2-3	-	CASAPVAGGTDTQYF	TGCGCCAGCGCCCCCGTAGCAGGGGGCACAGATACGCAGTATTTT
TRBV4-3	-	TRBJ1-2	-	CASSQVGLEDYGYTF	TGCGCCAGCAGCCAGGTGGGACTGGAGGACTATGGCTACACCTTC
TRBV5-1	few	TRBJ2-4	TRBD1	CASSWGTGSNIQYF	TGCGCCAGCAGCTGGGGGACAGGGAGTAACATTCAGTACTTC
TRBV20-1	-	TRBJ2-3	-	CSTDGPDTQYF	TGCAGTACTGATGGCCCAGATACGCAGTATTTT
TRBV19	-	TRBJ2-7	-	CASSTYRGGYEQYF	TGTGCCAGTAGTACCTACAGGGGAGGCTACGAGCAGTACTTC
TRBV11-1	few	TRBJ2-1	-	CASSPTTASSYNEQFF	TGTGCCAGCAGCCCTACTACCGCGAGCTCCTACAATGAGCAGTTCTTC
TRBV24-1	-	TRBJ2-3	TRBD2	CATQTSGIDTQYF	TGTGCCACGCAGACTAGCGGGATAGATACGCAGTATTTT
TRBV15	few	TRBJ1-4	TRBD1	CATSSRDRGHEKLFF	TGTGCCACCAGCAGCCGGGACAGGGGGCATGAAAAACTGTTTTTT
TRBV6-5	few	TRBJ2-2	TRBD1	CASSYSTGADTGELFF	TGTGCCAGCAGTTACTCGACAGGGGCAGACACCGGGGAGCTGTTTTTT
TRBV5-4	few	TRBJ2-7	-	CASSLTGKTHEQYF	TGTGCCAGCAGCTTAACAGGGAAGACACACGAGCAGTACTTC
TRBV4-1	-	TRBJ2-7	-	CASSQVSTASYEQYF	TGCGCCAGCAGCCAAGTTTCGACAGCGTCCTACGAGCAGTACTTC
TRBV5-1	-	TRBJ1-1	-	CASSRGATTEAFF	TGCGCCAGCAGCCGCGGGGCTACCACTGAAGCTTTCTTT
TRBV11-3	-	TRBJ2-3	-	CASRGSQTSPDSSTDTQYF	TGTGCCAGCAGGGGATCTCAGACCTCACCTGATTCTAGCACAGATACGCAGTATTTT
TRBV5-5	-	TRBJ1-6	-	CASSLAPSLWNSPLHF	TGTGCCAGCAGCTTGGCCCCTTCATTGTGGAATTCACCCCTCCACTTT
TRBV4-2	-	TRBJ1-3	TRBD1	CASSHRTGPGNTIYF	TGTGCCAGCAGCCATCGGACAGGGCCTGGAAACACCATATATTTT
TRBV5-6	-	TRBJ1-1	TRBD1	CASSFWAGGEDTEAFF	TGTGCCAGCAGCTTTTGGGCAGGGGGCGAGGACACTGAAGCTTTCTTT
TRBV6-6	-	TRBJ2-4	-	CASEPPGLRNIQYF	TGTGCCAGCGAACCCCCGGGACTCAGAAACATTCAGTACTTC
TRBV5-1	many	TRBJ1-3	-	CASSLEGTTGNTIYF	TGCGCCAGCAGCTTGGAGGGTACCACTGGAAACACCATATATTTT
TRBV12-3/TRBV12-4	many	TRBJ2-3	-	CASSLIAGTDTQYF	TGTGCCAGCAGTTTAATAGCGGGCACAGATACGCAGTATTTT
TRBV12-3/TRBV12-4	many	TRBJ2-1	TRBD2	CASSPGTRPSRDNEQFF	TGTGCCAGCAGCCCCGGGACTAGACCCTCTCGCGACAATGAGCAGTTCTTC
TRBV20-1	many	TRBJ2-3	-	CSARAAEGITDTQYF	TGCAGTGCTAGGGCAGCCGAAGGAATTACAGATACGCAGTATTTT
TRBV19	few	TRBJ2-1	TRBD2	CASSRAGGSYNEQFF	TGTGCCAGTAGTAGGGCCGGGGGGTCCTACAATGAGCAGTTCTTC
TRBV5-1	few	TRBJ2-5	-	CASSLDVGKETQYF	TGCGCCAGCAGCTTGGATGTAGGGAAAGAGACCCAGTACTTC
TRBV7-9	many	TRBJ2-1	-	CASSQRGNEQFF	TGTGCCAGCAGCCAAAGGGGGAATGAGCAGTTCTTC
TRBV11-3	-	TRBJ2-2	TRBD2	CASSLDRGENTGELFF	TGTGCCAGCAGCTTAGATCGGGGGGAGAACACCGGGGAGCTGTTTTTT
TRBV2	many	TRBJ2-2	-	CASSEINWLAANTGELFF	TGTGCCAGCAGTGAAATTAATTGGCTAGCCGCGAACACCGGGGAGCTGTTTTTT
TRBV12-3/TRBV12-4	-	TRBJ1-1	-	CASSPAGIMNTEAFF	TGTGCCAGCAGTCCCGCGGGGATTATGAACACTGAAGCTTTCTTT
TRBV6-2/TRBV6-3	many	TRBJ2-1	TRBD2	CASSVTSASSYNEQFF	TGTGCCAGCAGTGTGACTAGCGCGAGCTCCTACAATGAGCAGTTCTTC
TRBV9	-	TRBJ2-4	-	CASSPQYPKNIQYF	TGTGCCAGCAGCCCCCAGTATCCCAAAAACATTCAGTACTTC
TRBV7-9	many	TRBJ1-1	-	CASSFQGGDTEAFF	TGTGCCAGCAGCTTCCAGGGTGGAGACACTGAAGCTTTCTTT
TRBV24-1	few	TRBJ2-1	-	CATSGLTDNEQFF	TGTGCCACCAGTGGGCTCACGGATAATGAGCAGTTCTTC
TRBV20-1	-	TRBJ2-2	TRBD2	CSGIAGGNTGELFF	TGCAGTGGGATAGCGGGGGGGAACACCGGGGAGCTGTTTTTT
TRBV7-9	few	TRBJ1-3	-	CASSFGGYENTIYF	TGTGCCAGCAGCTTCGGGGGTTATGAAAACACCATATATTTT
TRBV7-2	-	TRBJ2-3	TRBD2	CASSLGREADTQYF	TGTGCCAGCAGCTTAGGGCGGGAGGCTGATACGCAGTATTTT
TRBV21-1	-	TRBJ1-2	-	CASSPTGGFYGYTF	TGTGCCAGCAGCCCGACGGGGGGGTTCTATGGCTACACCTTC